This TCR beta chain emerged from a study of shared clonotypes between healthy human individuals. Evenly divided among several immunoSEQ plates was the genomic DNA of each subset. Sequencing used immunoSEQ multiplex PCR; TCRdb keeps in-frame clones, though not all of them. The sample holds about 2.4 million clones; roughly 93% are singletons and the top ten take roughly 0.39%. V lost 1 base and J 0 bases, leaving 8 bases between the germline ends. CDR3 size: 15 residues. The germline V gene has CDR1 SEHNR and CDR2 FQNEAQ (reference sequence). The V and J genes are TRBV7-9 and TRBJ2-3; D is unresolved. Sequences were obtained from naive CD4+ T cells from PBMCs. Subset reported: CD45RA+ positively selected. The receptor was derived from a man aged 18 to 29 in good health. Some clones in this sample may be carry-over from other donors' samples. CDR3 sequence: CASSLEMGSTDTQYF. The CDR3 DNA sequence: TGTGCCAGCAGCTTAGAAATGGGGAGCACAGATACGCAGTATTTT.